Listed below are T cell receptor beta chains from one sample, sequenced in a study of blood T cell repertoires in COVID-19. Measured with immunoSEQ multiplex PCR; TCRdb has only the in-frame clones, and not every one. The sample lists more than 120,000 clones, roughly nine tenths occurring once. Sequenced sample: peripheral blood. These receptors were taken from a human donor in a cohort sampled during active COVID-19. CDR3s include the opening cysteine and the closing phenylalanine or tryptophan. Fields, in order: CDR3 DNA, CDR3 protein, clone size, J gene, D gene, V gene. The D gene is left open where the match is weak. Expanded clones are given a class, and other clones once, few, many or no size at all.

DNA: TGTGCCAGTAGTATCCAGGGGAGCACTGAAGCTTTCTTT
CDR3: CASSIQGSTEAFF
size: few
J: TRBJ1-1
D: .
V: TRBV19

DNA: TGTGCCAGCAGGAAAGCGGGGGACCCTTACGAGCAGTACTTC
CDR3: CASRKAGDPYEQYF
size: .
J: TRBJ2-7
D: TRBD2
V: TRBV28

DNA: TGCGCCAGCAGCCAGGCACAAGGAGGCCTTGCAACTAATGAAAAACTGTTTTTT
CDR3: CASSQAQGGLATNEKLFF
size: .
J: TRBJ1-4
D: .
V: TRBV4-3

DNA: TGTGCCAGCAGCTTGAGCGGGGGTACAAGGCCCCAGTACTTC
CDR3: CASSLSGGTRPQYF
size: .
J: TRBJ2-5
D: TRBD2
V: TRBV5-4

DNA: TGTGCCAGCGGCAGGGGGTCGAATCCCAATGAGCAGTTCTTC
CDR3: CASGRGSNPNEQFF
size: .
J: TRBJ2-1
D: TRBD1
V: TRBV7-8

DNA: TGTGCCACCAGTGATTCAACTAGCGGGGGGCACAATGAGCAGTTCTTC
CDR3: CATSDSTSGGHNEQFF
size: .
J: TRBJ2-1
D: TRBD2
V: TRBV24-1

DNA: TGTGCCAGTAGTCCGGGGACAACCTACTACAATGAGCAGTTCTTC
CDR3: CASSPGTTYYNEQFF
size: .
J: TRBJ2-1
D: .
V: TRBV19

DNA: TGCAGCGTCGACAGGGGAAACACCATATATTTT
CDR3: CSVDRGNTIYF
size: few
J: TRBJ1-3
D: .
V: TRBV29-1

DNA: TGTGCCAGCAGCAGGCACGCGGGGGAGACCCAGTACTTC
CDR3: CASSRHAGETQYF
size: .
J: TRBJ2-5
D: .
V: TRBV11-2

DNA: TGTGCCAGCAGCTACGTCGCAGGGAGGGACACTGAAGCTTTCTTT
CDR3: CASSYVAGRDTEAFF
size: .
J: TRBJ1-1
D: .
V: TRBV5-4

DNA: TGTGCCAGCGAGGCCCGTCAGGGACTACAAGAGACCCAGTACTTC
CDR3: CASEARQGLQETQYF
size: .
J: TRBJ2-5
D: TRBD2
V: TRBV6-5

DNA: TGCGCCAGCAGCCAGATAGGGACAGGGGAAGGAGAGACCCAGTACTTC
CDR3: CASSQIGTGEGETQYF
size: .
J: TRBJ2-5
D: TRBD1
V: TRBV4-1

DNA: TGCGCCAGCAGTGATTCGGGGGACTTGAGGTCTGAAGCTTTCTTT
CDR3: CASSDSGDLRSEAFF
size: .
J: TRBJ1-1
D: .
V: TRBV10-2

DNA: TGTGCCAGCAGCCAATATACCGGGACAGCCGATAATTCACCCCTCCACTTT
CDR3: CASSQYTGTADNSPLHF
size: .
J: TRBJ1-6
D: TRBD1
V: TRBV3-1/TRBV3-2

DNA: TGTGCCAGCAGCTTTAAATACGAGCAGTACTTC
CDR3: CASSFKYEQYF
size: .
J: TRBJ2-7
D: .
V: TRBV5-6

DNA: TGTGCCAGCAGCTTATACAGGGGGTCTGGAAACACCATATATTTT
CDR3: CASSLYRGSGNTIYF
size: .
J: TRBJ1-3
D: TRBD1
V: TRBV7-9

DNA: TGCGCCAGCAGCCCCGAGATACTAGCGGGGGGGCTCGGCGGGGAGCTGTTTTTT
CDR3: CASSPEILAGGLGGELFF
size: .
J: TRBJ2-2
D: TRBD2
V: TRBV5-1

DNA: TGTGCCAGCAGCCCTCACCCCAAGGGGCCCCTTAGTTTTGATGGCTACACCTTC
CDR3: CASSPHPKGPLSFDGYTF
size: few
J: TRBJ1-2
D: .
V: TRBV7-9

DNA: TGCGCCAGCAGCTTGGGAGAACCGGACAGTCGAAGTGTCGAGCTGTTTTTT
CDR3: CASSLGEPDSRSVELFF
size: .
J: TRBJ2-2
D: .
V: TRBV5-1

DNA: TGCAGCGTTGAAGGACAGGGAGAGCTCTATGGCTACACCTTC
CDR3: CSVEGQGELYGYTF
size: .
J: TRBJ1-2
D: TRBD1
V: TRBV29-1

DNA: TGTGCCAGCAGCGCCAGGACTAGCGGGGACAATGAGCAGTTCTTC
CDR3: CASSARTSGDNEQFF
size: .
J: TRBJ2-1
D: TRBD2
V: TRBV9

DNA: TGCGCCAGCAGCCTGGACACAAGCACAGATACGCAGTATTTT
CDR3: CASSLDTSTDTQYF
size: .
J: TRBJ2-3
D: .
V: TRBV5-1

DNA: TGTGCCAGCAGGCGGGACAGCCATGAAAAACTGTTTTTT
CDR3: CASRRDSHEKLFF
size: .
J: TRBJ1-4
D: TRBD1
V: TRBV7-9

DNA: TGTGCCAGCAGCCCCGGACTAGCGGGGAAGTTCTTC
CDR3: CASSPGLAGKFF
size: .
J: TRBJ2-1
D: TRBD2
V: TRBV7-2

DNA: TGTGCCAGCAGTCAACGACTAGCTTACTACGAGCAGTACTTC
CDR3: CASSQRLAYYEQYF
size: .
J: TRBJ2-7
D: TRBD2
V: TRBV6-5

DNA: TGTGCCAGCAGCTCGGACAGGGGGCTCGGCACTGAAGCTTTCTTT
CDR3: CASSSDRGLGTEAFF
size: .
J: TRBJ1-1
D: TRBD1
V: TRBV7-3

DNA: TGTGCCAGCAGCTTGGACAGTTCAACCACCGGGGAGCTGTTTTTT
CDR3: CASSLDSSTTGELFF
size: .
J: TRBJ2-2
D: .
V: TRBV5-5

DNA: TGCGCCACACAACCACAGGGGACGGAAGGCTACACCTTC
CDR3: CATQPQGTEGYTF
size: .
J: TRBJ1-2
D: TRBD1
V: TRBV5-1

DNA: TGTGCCAGCAGCTTATCCACAGGGGAAAGGGGCTACACCTTC
CDR3: CASSLSTGERGYTF
size: .
J: TRBJ1-2
D: TRBD1
V: TRBV7-2

DNA: TGCGCCAGCAGCCAAGAATCGTGGAGCGGGGAGGGCACCGGGGAGCTGTTTTTT
CDR3: CASSQESWSGEGTGELFF
size: once
J: TRBJ2-2
D: TRBD2
V: TRBV4-1

DNA: TGTGCCAGCAGCATCGAGCCCGGACGGAGGTACAGCTCCTACAATGAGCAGTTCTTC
CDR3: CASSIEPGRRYSSYNEQFF
size: .
J: TRBJ2-1
D: .
V: TRBV9

DNA: TGTGCCATCAGGACAGGGGACGGGCCTGCGAACACTGAAGCTTTCTTT
CDR3: CAIRTGDGPANTEAFF
size: .
J: TRBJ1-1
D: TRBD1
V: TRBV10-3

DNA: TGTGCCAGTAGTATGGGTAGCGGGGGTTACGAGACCCAGTACTTC
CDR3: CASSMGSGGYETQYF
size: .
J: TRBJ2-5
D: TRBD2
V: TRBV19

DNA: TGTGCCAGCAGCTCCATTGGACAGGGTGAAAAACTGTTTTTT
CDR3: CASSSIGQGEKLFF
size: .
J: TRBJ1-4
D: TRBD1
V: TRBV5-5

DNA: TGTGCCAGCACCGGGGGGGGGCCGGGCACAGATACGCAGTATTTT
CDR3: CASTGGGPGTDTQYF
size: .
J: TRBJ2-3
D: TRBD2
V: TRBV5-4

DNA: TGTGCCAGCAGCTTTGAAATGGGGAGCTCCTATAATTCACCCCTCCACTTT
CDR3: CASSFEMGSSYNSPLHF
size: .
J: TRBJ1-6
D: .
V: TRBV5-6

DNA: TGTGCCAGCAGCGTAGTTACGGGGAACACTGAAGCTTTCTTT
CDR3: CASSVVTGNTEAFF
size: .
J: TRBJ1-1
D: .
V: TRBV9

DNA: TGTGCCAGCAGCCCCCATGGGGGGGGTCAGCCCCAGCATTTT
CDR3: CASSPHGGGQPQHF
size: few
J: TRBJ1-5
D: .
V: TRBV11-2

DNA: TGTGCCAGCAGCCGAAGATATCGGGATGGCTACACCTTC
CDR3: CASSRRYRDGYTF
size: .
J: TRBJ1-2
D: .
V: TRBV3-1/TRBV3-2

DNA: TGTGCCTGGAGTAGGCGCGCAGGCTATAATGAAAAACTGTTTTTT
CDR3: CAWSRRAGYNEKLFF
size: .
J: TRBJ1-4
D: .
V: TRBV30

DNA: TGTGCCAGCAGCCAGCGGGAGGCCGCAGATACGCAGTATTTT
CDR3: CASSQREAADTQYF
size: .
J: TRBJ2-3
D: TRBD2
V: TRBV4-2

DNA: TGTGCCAGCAGATCCCGCGCAGGGGCAAACTATGGCTACACCTTC
CDR3: CASRSRAGANYGYTF
size: .
J: TRBJ1-2
D: .
V: TRBV2

DNA: TGTGCCAGCAGCTTACACAGGGGGCCCGGGGAGCTGTTTTTT
CDR3: CASSLHRGPGELFF
size: .
J: TRBJ2-2
D: TRBD1
V: TRBV5-8

DNA: TGCGCCAGCAGCCCCGGGGGTACAGCCATGAACACTGAAGCTTTCTTT
CDR3: CASSPGGTAMNTEAFF
size: few
J: TRBJ1-1
D: .
V: TRBV5-1

DNA: TGTGCCAGCAGAGACAGGGCGGCCAATGAAAAACTGTTTTTT
CDR3: CASRDRAANEKLFF
size: .
J: TRBJ1-4
D: TRBD1
V: TRBV6-5

DNA: TGTGCCAGCAGCTCGACTAGCGGGGCCGTCACCGGGGAGCTGTTTTTT
CDR3: CASSSTSGAVTGELFF
size: .
J: TRBJ2-2
D: TRBD2
V: TRBV11-3

DNA: TGTGCCAGTAGTATTAGACAGGGGGCCTACTCTGGAAACACCATATATTTT
CDR3: CASSIRQGAYSGNTIYF
size: .
J: TRBJ1-3
D: TRBD1
V: TRBV19

DNA: TGTGCCAGCAGCCCCCGGACAGGCTACGAGCAGTACTTC
CDR3: CASSPRTGYEQYF
size: .
J: TRBJ2-7
D: TRBD1
V: TRBV7-2

DNA: TGTGCCATCAGTGAGGGACAGGCGATGGGCTACACCTTC
CDR3: CAISEGQAMGYTF
size: .
J: TRBJ1-2
D: TRBD1
V: TRBV10-3

DNA: TGTGCCAGCAGTAAGGAAACAGGGGGCATCGGGGAGCTGTTTTTT
CDR3: CASSKETGGIGELFF
size: few
J: TRBJ2-2
D: TRBD1
V: TRBV2

DNA: TGTGCCAGCAGCAGGACTCTTAACTATGGCTACACCTTC
CDR3: CASSRTLNYGYTF
size: .
J: TRBJ1-2
D: .
V: TRBV12-3/TRBV12-4

DNA: TGTGCCAGCAGTGATATATACACCCCAACTAATGAAAAACTGTTTTTT
CDR3: CASSDIYTPTNEKLFF
size: few
J: TRBJ1-4
D: .
V: TRBV2

DNA: TGCGCCAGCAGCCCCGGGGGTCCACAGGCCTATGGCTACACCTTC
CDR3: CASSPGGPQAYGYTF
size: .
J: TRBJ1-2
D: .
V: TRBV5-1

DNA: TGTGCCAGCAGCCACAGGGGGCAAGGAAACACCATATATTTT
CDR3: CASSHRGQGNTIYF
size: .
J: TRBJ1-3
D: TRBD1
V: TRBV7-9